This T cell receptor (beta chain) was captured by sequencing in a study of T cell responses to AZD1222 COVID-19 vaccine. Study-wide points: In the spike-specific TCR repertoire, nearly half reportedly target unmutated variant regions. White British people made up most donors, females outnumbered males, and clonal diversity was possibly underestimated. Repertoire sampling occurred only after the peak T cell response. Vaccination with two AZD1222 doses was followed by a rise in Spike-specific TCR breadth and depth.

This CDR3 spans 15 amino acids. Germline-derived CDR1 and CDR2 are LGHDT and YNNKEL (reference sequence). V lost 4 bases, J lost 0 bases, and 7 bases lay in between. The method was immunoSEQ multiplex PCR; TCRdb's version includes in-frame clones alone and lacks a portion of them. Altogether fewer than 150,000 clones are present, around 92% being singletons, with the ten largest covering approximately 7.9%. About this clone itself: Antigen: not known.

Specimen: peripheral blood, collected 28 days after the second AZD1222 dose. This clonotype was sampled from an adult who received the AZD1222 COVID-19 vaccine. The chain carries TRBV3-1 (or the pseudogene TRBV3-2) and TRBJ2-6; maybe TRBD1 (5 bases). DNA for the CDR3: TGTGCCAGCAGCCGGGGCTTCTCTGGGGCCAACGTCCTGACTTTC. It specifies CASSRGFSGANVLTF.